This T cell receptor beta chain was sequenced in a study of blood T cell repertoires in COVID-19. For the study at large: Acute and convalescent COVID-19 samples came from the United States, Italy and Spain. T cells, B-cell-depleted T cells, or PBMCs provided the cDNA or gDNA that served as material.

Per the original methods: Estimates of nucleated cell counts were drawn from the amplification of reference gene primers. Sequencing used immunoSEQ multiplex PCR; TCRdb keeps in-frame clones, though not all of them. Clone size and V and J calls were adopted from that table, with D and trimming inferred from the DNA. Here the sample spans 300,000 to 350,000 clones, approximately 86% being singletons. The germline V gene encodes CDR1 SNHLY and CDR2 FYNNEI. The CDR3 extends over 15 amino acids. J lost 3 bases, V lost 6 bases, and 5 bases had no gene match. The sequence was collected from a woman in her thirties or forties with acute COVID-19. The sequenced material came from PBMCs or T cells enriched from blood (not recorded which). The chain is built from TRBV2 and TRBJ1-5, with 10 nucleotides matching TRBD1. Here the CDR3 reads CASSGGTGVNQPQHF. For the CDR3, the DNA is TGTGCCAGCAGCGGGGGGACAGGGGTCAATCAGCCCCAGCATTTT.